This T cell receptor (beta chain) was obtained from a study of blood T cell repertoires in COVID-19. Background on the study: Sample material is recorded as cDNA or gDNA derived from T cells, B-cell-depleted T cells, or PBMCs.

Data came from immunoSEQ multiplex PCR; TCRdb stores just in-frame clones and leaves some out. The profile covers 360,000 or so clones, with roughly nine tenths appearing a single time and about 1.8% taken by the ten largest. With 3 bases removed from V and 1 base from J, the gap between germline ends came to 8 bases. Germline CDR1 reads KGHDR; CDR2 reads SFDVKD. The CDR3 spans 15 residues. For recovered donors of Cohort 3, there were two negative PCRs, clearance, or symptom resolution. The sample was PBMCs or T cells enriched from blood (not recorded which). The source of this sequence is a young woman who had recovered from COVID-19. The rearrangement uses TRBV24-1 and TRBJ2-2; D possibly corresponds to TRBD1 (5 bases). The CDR3 protein is CATSDPDKNTGELFF. The CDR3 DNA reads TGTGCCACCAGTGATCCGGACAAGAACACCGGGGAGCTGTTTTTT.